This T cell receptor (beta chain) was captured by sequencing in a study of PD-1 blockade in mismatch repair-deficient tumors. This CDR3 spans 15 amino acids. Germline lookup yields CDR1 SGHVS and CDR2 FQNEAQ. The germline V and J ends were trimmed by 5 bases and 2 bases, with 12 bases remaining between them. The TCR-sequenced patients were three responders to pembrolizumab. This clone occurred a few times. Clones were sequenced by immunoSEQ multiplex PCR, and TCRdb holds only the in-frame ones, with some missing. The table lists tens of thousands of clones, 78% of them singletons, with 3.3% in the top ten.

The rearrangement joins TRBV7-8 to TRBJ2-2; the D gene could be TRBD1 or TRBD2 (5 bases each). The sequencing used peripheral blood, collected 4 weeks after starting pembrolizumab. The sequence came from an adult with mismatch repair-deficient cancer. CDR3: CASSGRQLNTGELFF. CDR3 in DNA: TGTGCCAGCAGCGGGAGACAGTTAAACACCGGGGAGCTGTTTTTT.